These 10 T cell receptor beta chains came from one sample sequenced in a study of CXCR3-negative and CXCR3-positive naive CD8 T cells. TRB cDNA libraries were made by UMI-labeled 5' RACE. TCRdb re-called the 5' RACE reads and gives one entry per CDR3 protein, without DNA. This repertoire includes some 41,000 distinct CDR3 sequences. Sequences were obtained from memory CD8+ T cells from blood. The receptors come from a human donor in good health. Some clones in this sample may be carry-over from other donors' samples.

The CDR3 here is CASNRGYNNEQFF. The chain links TRBV5-1 to TRBJ2-1. The CDR3 extends over 13 amino acids. Germline CDR1 SGHRS, CDR2 YFSETQ. Full variable domain (outside the CDR3, taken from reference TRBV5-1 and TRBJ2-1): KAGVTQTPRYLIKTRGQQVTLSCSPISGHRSVSWYQQTPGQGLQFLFEYFSETQRNKGNFPGRFSGRQFSNSRSEMNVSTLELGDSALYLCASNRGYNNEQFFGPGTRLTVL.

The genes are TRBV5-1 and TRBJ2-7. Germline lookup yields CDR1 SGHRS and CDR2 YFSETQ. This CDR3 has 13 amino acids. This CDR3 reads CASSWGDLYEQYF.

V usage is TRBV29-1 and J usage is TRBJ1-2. CDR3 length: 11 residues. The germline V gene has CDR1 SQVTM and CDR2 ANQGSEA. The CDR3 here is CSVEGTFGYTF.

The chain has TRBV9 and TRBJ2-7. Germline values: CDR1 SGDLS, CDR2 YYNGEE. The CDR3 extends over 12 amino acids. The CDR3 region is CASSGIEYEQYF.

This chain connects TRBV30 to TRBJ2-2; TCRdb gives TRBD2 as the D gene, but with no DNA this cannot be confirmed. The CDR3 sequence is 15 residues long. Germline assignment: CDR1 GTSNPN and CDR2 SVGIG (reference sequence). The CDR3 loop reads CAWSSSGVDTGELFF.

The CDR3 reads CSVDKGSNTEAFF. V gene TRBV29-1 combines with J gene TRBJ1-1. The CDR3 contains 13 residues. Germline CDR1 is SQVTM and CDR2 is ANQGSEA.

This chain joins TRBV20-1 and TRBJ2-5; the TCRdb D gene call, TRBD2, has no DNA to confirm it. This CDR3 region has 14 residues. Germline lookup yields CDR1 DFQATT and CDR2 SNEGSKA (reference sequence). Here the CDR3 reads CSARGGERKETQYF.

The CDR3 loop is CASSGALGRRGTDTQYF. This chain uses TRBV28 with TRBJ2-3; no DNA is available, so the TRBD2 call from TCRdb remains unchecked. The CDR3 covers 17 residues. Per germline, CDR1 MDHEN and CDR2 SYDVKM.

The chain combines TRBV14 with TRBJ2-1; the D gene TCRdb calls, TRBD1, cannot be checked with no DNA. CDR1 SGHDN and CDR2 FVKESK come from the germline V gene. The CDR3 spans 15 residues. This CDR3 is CASSQQGTAYNEQFF.

The chain recombines TRBV29-1 with TRBJ2-7; TCRdb's D call, TRBD1, is unchecked because there is no DNA. Germline V lookup: CDR1 SQVTM, CDR2 ANQGSEA. The CDR3 runs to 14 residues. The CDR3 spells CSVVGPGTDYEQYF.